This entry is about one T cell receptor beta chain. The data originate from a study of blood T cell repertoires in COVID-19. About the research overall: The samples span acute and convalescent COVID-19 from the United States, Italy and Spain. The analysed material was cDNA or gDNA that came from T cells, B-cell-depleted T cells, or PBMCs.

Some clones are missing from TCRdb's copy, which holds only in-frame ones; the method was immunoSEQ multiplex PCR. The table includes a few hundred thousand clones, about four fifths detected once. All enrollees were roughly 18 to 90 years old and from 24 US areas. Participants were placed into cohorts based on the clinical history they reported. This CDR3 is 17 amino acids long. With 7 bases clipped from V and 7 bases from J, the junction kept 18 bases outside the gene matches. CDR1 is SGHTA and CDR2 is FQGTGA in the germline V gene. The chain employs TRBV7-3 and TRBJ2-2, with 7 bases matching TRBD1. The sequenced material came from PBMCs or T cells enriched from blood (not recorded which). The receptor was derived from a man between 40 and 49 years old who had been exposed to COVID-19. DNA of the CDR3: TGTGCCAGCATCGAAGTAGAGCCCCGACAGGGTCTCGGGGAGCTGTTTTTT. It specifies CASIEVEPRQGLGELFF.